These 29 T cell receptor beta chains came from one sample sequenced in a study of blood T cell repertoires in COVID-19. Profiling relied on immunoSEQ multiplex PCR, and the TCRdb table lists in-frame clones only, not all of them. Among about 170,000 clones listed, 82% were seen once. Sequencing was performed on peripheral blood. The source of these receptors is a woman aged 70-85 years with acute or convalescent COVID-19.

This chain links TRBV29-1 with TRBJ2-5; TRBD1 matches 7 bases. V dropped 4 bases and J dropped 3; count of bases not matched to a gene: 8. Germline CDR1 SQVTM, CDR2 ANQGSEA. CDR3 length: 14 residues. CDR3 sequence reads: CSVAMTGNEETQYF. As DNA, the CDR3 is TGCAGCGTTGCCATGACAGGGAATGAAGAGACCCAGTACTTC.

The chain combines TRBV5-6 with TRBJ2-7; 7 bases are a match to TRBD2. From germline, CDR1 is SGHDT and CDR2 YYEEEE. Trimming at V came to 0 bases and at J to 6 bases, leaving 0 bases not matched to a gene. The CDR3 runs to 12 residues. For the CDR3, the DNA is TGTGCCAGCAGCTTGGGGGAGGGCGAGCAGTACTTC. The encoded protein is CASSLGEGEQYF.

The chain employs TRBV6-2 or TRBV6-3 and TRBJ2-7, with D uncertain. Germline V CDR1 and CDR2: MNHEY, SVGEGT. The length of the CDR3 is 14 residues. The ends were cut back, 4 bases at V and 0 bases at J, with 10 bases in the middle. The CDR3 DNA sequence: TGTGCCAGCAGTTTCACGGAGAGCTCCTACGAGCAGTACTTC. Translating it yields CASSFTESSYEQYF.

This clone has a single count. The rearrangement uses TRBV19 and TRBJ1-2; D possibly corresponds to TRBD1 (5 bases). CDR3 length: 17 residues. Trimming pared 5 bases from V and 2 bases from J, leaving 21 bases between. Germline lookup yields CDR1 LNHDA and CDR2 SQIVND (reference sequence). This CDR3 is CASSLNTQTDRNYGYTF. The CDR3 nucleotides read TGTGCCAGTAGTCTAAACACGCAGACAGACCGAAACTATGGCTACACCTTC.

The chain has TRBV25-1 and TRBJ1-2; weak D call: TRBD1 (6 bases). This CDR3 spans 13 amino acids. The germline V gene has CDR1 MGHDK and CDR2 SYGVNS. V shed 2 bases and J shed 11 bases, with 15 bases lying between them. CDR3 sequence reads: CASSEGDQGRYTF. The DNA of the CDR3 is TGTGCCAGCAGTGAAGGGGACCAGGGGCGGTACACCTTC.

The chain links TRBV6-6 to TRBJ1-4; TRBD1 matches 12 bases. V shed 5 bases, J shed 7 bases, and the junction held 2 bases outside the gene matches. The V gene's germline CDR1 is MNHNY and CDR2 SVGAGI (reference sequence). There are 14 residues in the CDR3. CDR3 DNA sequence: TGTGCCAGCAGTCGGGACAGGGGGCTTGAAAAACTGTTTTTT. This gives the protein CASSRDRGLEKLFF.

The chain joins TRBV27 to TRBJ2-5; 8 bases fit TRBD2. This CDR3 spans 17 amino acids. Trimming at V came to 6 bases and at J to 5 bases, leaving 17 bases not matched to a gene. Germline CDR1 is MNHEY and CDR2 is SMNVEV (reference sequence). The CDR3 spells CASRPLYVSGIVETQYF. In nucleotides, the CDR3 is TGTGCCAGCAGACCCCTATATGTTAGCGGGATAGTCGAGACCCAGTACTTC.

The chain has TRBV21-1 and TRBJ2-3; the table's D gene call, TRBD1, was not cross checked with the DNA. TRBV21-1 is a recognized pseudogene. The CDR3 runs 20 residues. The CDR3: CASSNATERIPTHSTDTQYF. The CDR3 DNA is TGTGCCAGCAGCAATGCGACAGAAAGGATACCGACTCATAGCACAGATACGCAGTATTTT.

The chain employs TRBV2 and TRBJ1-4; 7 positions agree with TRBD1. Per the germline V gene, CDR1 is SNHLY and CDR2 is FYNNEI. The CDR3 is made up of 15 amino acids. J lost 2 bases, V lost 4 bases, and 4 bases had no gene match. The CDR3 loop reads CASSGQGQTNEKLFF. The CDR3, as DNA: TGTGCCAGCAGTGGCCAGGGACAGACTAATGAAAAACTGTTTTTT.

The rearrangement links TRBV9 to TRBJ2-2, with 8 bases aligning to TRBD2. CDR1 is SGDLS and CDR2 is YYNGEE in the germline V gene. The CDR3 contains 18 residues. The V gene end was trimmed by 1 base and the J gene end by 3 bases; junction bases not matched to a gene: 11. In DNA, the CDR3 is TGTGCCAGCAGCGTATCTGACCCGGGACTAGTTTACACCGGGGAGCTGTTTTTT. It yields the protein CASSVSDPGLVYTGELFF.

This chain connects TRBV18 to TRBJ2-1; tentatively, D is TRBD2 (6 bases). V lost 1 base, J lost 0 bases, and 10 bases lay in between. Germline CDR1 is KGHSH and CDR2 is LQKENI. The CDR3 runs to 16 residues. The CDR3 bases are TGTGCCAGCTCACCACGCGGGGAAAGCTCCTACAATGAGCAGTTCTTC. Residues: CASSPRGESSYNEQFF.

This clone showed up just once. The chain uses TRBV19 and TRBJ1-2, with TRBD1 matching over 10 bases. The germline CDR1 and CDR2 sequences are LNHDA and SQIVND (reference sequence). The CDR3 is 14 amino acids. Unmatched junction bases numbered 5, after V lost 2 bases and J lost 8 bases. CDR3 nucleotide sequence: TGTGCCAGTAGTATACCGGGACAGGGGCGAGGCTACACCTTC. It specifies CASSIPGQGRGYTF.

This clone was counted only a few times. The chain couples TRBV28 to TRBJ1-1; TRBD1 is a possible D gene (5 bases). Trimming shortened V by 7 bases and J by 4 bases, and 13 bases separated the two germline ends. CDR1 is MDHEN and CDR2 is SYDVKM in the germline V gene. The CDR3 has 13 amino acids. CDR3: CASIGGASTEAFF. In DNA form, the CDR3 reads TGTGCCAGCATTGGTGGGGCGAGCACTGAAGCTTTCTTT.

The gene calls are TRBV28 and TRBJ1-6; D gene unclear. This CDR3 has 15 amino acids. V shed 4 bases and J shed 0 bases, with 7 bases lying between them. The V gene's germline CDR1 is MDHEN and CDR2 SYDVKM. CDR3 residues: CASSSASSYNSPLHF. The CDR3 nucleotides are TGTGCCAGCAGTTCAGCGAGCTCCTATAATTCACCCCTCCACTTT.

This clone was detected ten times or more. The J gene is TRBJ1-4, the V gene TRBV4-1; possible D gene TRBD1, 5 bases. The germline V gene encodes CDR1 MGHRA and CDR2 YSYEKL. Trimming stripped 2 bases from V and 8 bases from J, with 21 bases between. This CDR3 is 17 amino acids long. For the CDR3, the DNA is TGCGCCAGCAGCCAACCGTTTAAGGGTCGGTGGGGCGAAAAACTGTTTTTT. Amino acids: CASSQPFKGRWGEKLFF.

CDR3 loop: CASSIFYISAGLADQETQYF. In DNA form, the CDR3 reads TGTGCCAGTAGTATCTTTTACATTTCCGCGGGACTAGCGGATCAAGAGACCCAGTACTTC. The rearrangement uses TRBV19 and TRBJ2-5; 11 bases map to TRBD2. Trimming cost V 3 bases and J 2 bases; bases outside gene matches: 17. CDR1 and CDR2 from the germline V gene are LNHDA and SQIVND (reference sequence). The CDR3 spans 20 residues.

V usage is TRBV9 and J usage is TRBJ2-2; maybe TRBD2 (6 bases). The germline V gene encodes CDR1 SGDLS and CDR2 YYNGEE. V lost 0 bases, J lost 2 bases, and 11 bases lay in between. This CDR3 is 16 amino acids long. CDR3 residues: CASSVVGLINTGELFF. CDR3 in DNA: TGTGCCAGCAGCGTAGTGGGACTTATTAACACCGGGGAGCTGTTTTTT.

The CDR3 loop reads CASSRDRITDTQYF. The CDR3 region has the DNA TGTGCCAGTAGTAGAGACAGGATCACAGATACGCAGTATTTT. V is TRBV19 and J is TRBJ2-3, with D perhaps matching TRBD1 (6 bases). CDR1 is LNHDA and CDR2 is SQIVND in the germline V gene (reference sequence). The germline V and J ends were trimmed by 4 bases and 2 bases, with 10 bases remaining between them. The CDR3 totals 14 residues.

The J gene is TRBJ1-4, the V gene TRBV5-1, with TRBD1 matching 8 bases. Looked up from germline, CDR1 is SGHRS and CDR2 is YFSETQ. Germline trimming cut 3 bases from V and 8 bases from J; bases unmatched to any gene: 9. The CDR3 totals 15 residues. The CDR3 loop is CASSSAGTGEEKLFF. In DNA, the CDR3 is TGCGCCAGCAGCTCTGCCGGGACAGGAGAGGAAAAACTGTTTTTT.

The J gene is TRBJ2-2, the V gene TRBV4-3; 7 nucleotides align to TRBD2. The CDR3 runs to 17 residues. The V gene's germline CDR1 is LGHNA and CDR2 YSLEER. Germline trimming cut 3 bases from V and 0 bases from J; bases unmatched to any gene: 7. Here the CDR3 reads CASSHALALANTGELFF. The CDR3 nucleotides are TGCGCCAGCAGCCACGCACTAGCGCTAGCGAACACCGGGGAGCTGTTTTTT.

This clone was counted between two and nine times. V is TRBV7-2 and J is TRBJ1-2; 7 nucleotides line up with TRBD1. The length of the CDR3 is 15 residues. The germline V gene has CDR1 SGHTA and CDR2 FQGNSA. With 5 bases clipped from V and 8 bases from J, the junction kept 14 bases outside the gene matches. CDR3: CASSGKTGQAWGYTF. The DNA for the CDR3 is TGTGCCAGCAGCGGGAAGACCGGACAGGCTTGGGGCTACACCTTC.

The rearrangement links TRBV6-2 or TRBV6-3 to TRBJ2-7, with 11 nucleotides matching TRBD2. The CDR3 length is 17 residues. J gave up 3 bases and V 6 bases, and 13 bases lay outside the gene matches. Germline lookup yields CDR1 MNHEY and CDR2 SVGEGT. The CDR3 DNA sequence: TGTGCCAGCAGCCGTCCGACTAGCGGGATAATTCTCTACGAGCAGTACTTC. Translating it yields CASSRPTSGIILYEQYF.

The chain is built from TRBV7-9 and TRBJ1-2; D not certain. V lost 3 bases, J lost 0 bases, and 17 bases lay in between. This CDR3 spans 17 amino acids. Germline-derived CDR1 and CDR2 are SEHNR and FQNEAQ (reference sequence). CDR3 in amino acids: CASSFQSDFQANYGYTF. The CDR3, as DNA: TGTGCCAGCAGCTTCCAGTCGGACTTCCAGGCTAACTATGGCTACACCTTC. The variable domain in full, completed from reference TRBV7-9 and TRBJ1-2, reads DTGVSQNPRHKITKRGQNVTFRCDPISEHNRLYWYRQTLGQGPEFLTYFQNEAQLEKSRLLSDRFSAERPKGSFSTLEIQRTEQGDSAMYLCASSFQSDFQANYGYTFGSGTRLTVV.

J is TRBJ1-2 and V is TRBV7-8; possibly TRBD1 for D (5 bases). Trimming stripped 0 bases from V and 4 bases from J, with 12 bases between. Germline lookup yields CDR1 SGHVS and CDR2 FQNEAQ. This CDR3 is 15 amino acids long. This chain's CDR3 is CASSLAGGRFYGYTF. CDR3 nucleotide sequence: TGTGCCAGCAGCTTAGCGGGGGGACGATTCTATGGCTACACCTTC.

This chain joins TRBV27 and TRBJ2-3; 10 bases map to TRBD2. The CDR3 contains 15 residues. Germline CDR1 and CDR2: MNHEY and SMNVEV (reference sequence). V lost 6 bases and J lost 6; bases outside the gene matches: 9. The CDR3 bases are TGTGCCAGCAGCGTCCAACTAGCGGGATCCGATACGCAGTATTTT. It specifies CASSVQLAGSDTQYF.

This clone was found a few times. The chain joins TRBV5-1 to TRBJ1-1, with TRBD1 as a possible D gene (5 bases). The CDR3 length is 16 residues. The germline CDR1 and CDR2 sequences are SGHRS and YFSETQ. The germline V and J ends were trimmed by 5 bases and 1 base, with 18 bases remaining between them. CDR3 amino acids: CASSPNPRTGNTEAFF. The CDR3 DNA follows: TGCGCCAGCAGTCCAAACCCCCGCACAGGGAACACTGAAGCTTTCTTT. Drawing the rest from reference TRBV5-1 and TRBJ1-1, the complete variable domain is KAGVTQTPRYLIKTRGQQVTLSCSPISGHRSVSWYQQTPGQGLQFLFEYFSETQRNKGNFPGRFSGRQFSNSRSEMNVSTLELGDSALYLCASSPNPRTGNTEAFFGQGTRLTVV.

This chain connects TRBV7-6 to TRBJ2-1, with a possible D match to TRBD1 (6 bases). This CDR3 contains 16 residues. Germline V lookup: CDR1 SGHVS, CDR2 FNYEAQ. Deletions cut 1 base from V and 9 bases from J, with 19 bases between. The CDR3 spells CASSLDTGHLGGEQFF. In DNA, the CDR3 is TGTGCCAGCAGCTTAGACACAGGGCACTTGGGTGGTGAGCAGTTCTTC.

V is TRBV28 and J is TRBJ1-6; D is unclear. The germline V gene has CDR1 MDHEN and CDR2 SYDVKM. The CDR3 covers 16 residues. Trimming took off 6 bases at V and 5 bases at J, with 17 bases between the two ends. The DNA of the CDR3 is TGTGCCAGCAGGAATTCGGCCCATCGGGATAATTCACCCCTCCACTTT. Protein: CASRNSAHRDNSPLHF.

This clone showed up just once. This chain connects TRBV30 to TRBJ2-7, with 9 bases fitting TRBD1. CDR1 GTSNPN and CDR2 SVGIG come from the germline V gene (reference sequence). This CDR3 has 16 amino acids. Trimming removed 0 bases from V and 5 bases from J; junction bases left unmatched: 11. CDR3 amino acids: CAWSVRGQGRVHEQYF. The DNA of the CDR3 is TGTGCCTGGAGTGTACGTGGACAGGGGCGCGTCCACGAGCAGTACTTC.